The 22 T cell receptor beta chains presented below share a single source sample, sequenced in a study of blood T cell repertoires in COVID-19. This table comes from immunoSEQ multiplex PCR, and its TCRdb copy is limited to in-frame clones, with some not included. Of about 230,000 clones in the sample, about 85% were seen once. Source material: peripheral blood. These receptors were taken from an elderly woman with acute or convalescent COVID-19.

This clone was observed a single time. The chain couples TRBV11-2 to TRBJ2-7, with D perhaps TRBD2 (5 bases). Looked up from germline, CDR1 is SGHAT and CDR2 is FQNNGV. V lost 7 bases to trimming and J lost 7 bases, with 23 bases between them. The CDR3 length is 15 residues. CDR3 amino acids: CASTLRPGGLWEQYF. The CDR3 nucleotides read TGTGCCAGCACTCTCAGACCTGGCGGGCTATGGGAGCAGTACTTC.

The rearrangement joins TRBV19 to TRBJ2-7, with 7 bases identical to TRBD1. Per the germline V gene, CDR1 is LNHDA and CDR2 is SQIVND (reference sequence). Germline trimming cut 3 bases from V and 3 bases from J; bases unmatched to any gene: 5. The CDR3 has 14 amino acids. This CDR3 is CASSMQAGGYEQYF. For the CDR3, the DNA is TGTGCCAGTAGTATGCAGGCAGGGGGCTACGAGCAGTACTTC.

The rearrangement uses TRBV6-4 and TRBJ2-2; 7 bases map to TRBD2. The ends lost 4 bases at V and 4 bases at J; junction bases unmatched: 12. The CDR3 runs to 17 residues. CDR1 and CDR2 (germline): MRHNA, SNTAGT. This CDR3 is CASSGAPTGGVTGELFF. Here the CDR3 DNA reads TGTGCCAGCAGTGGGGCCCCGACGGGAGGAGTCACCGGGGAGCTGTTTTTT.

The CDR3 DNA sequence: TGTGCCAGTGGGGGGGCGTCGCGCACTGAAGCTTTCTTT. Its protein is CASGGASRTEAFF. The rearrangement uses TRBV19 and TRBJ1-1, with D perhaps matching TRBD1 (6 bases). CDR1 is LNHDA and CDR2 is SQIVND in the germline V gene (reference sequence). CDR3 length: 13 amino acids. The V gene lost 8 bases and the J gene lost 4 bases, with 14 bases spanning the gap.

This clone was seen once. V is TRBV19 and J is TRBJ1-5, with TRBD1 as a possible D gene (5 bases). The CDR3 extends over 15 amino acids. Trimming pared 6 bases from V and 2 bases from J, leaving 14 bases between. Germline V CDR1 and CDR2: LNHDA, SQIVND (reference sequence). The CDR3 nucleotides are TGTGCCAGTAGCAAGACAGCGGGCGGCAATCAGCCCCAGCATTTT. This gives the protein CASSKTAGGNQPQHF.

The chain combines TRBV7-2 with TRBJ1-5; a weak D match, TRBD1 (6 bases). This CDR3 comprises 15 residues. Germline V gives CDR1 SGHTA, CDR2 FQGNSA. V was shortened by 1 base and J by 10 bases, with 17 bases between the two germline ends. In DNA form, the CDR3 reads TGTGCCAGCAGCTTAGGGGGGCCTGGGACTACTCCCCAGCATTTT. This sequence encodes CASSLGGPGTTPQHF.

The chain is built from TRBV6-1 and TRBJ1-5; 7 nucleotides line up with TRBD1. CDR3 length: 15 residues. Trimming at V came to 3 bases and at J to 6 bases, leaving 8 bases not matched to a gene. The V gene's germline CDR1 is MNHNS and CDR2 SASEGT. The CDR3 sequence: CASSEGRQGGQPQHF. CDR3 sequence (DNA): TGTGCCAGCAGTGAGGGTCGACAGGGTGGTCAGCCCCAGCATTTT.

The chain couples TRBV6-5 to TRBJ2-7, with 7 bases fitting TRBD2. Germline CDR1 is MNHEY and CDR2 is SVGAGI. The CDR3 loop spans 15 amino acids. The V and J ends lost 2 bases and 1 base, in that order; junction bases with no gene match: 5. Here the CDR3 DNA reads TGTGCCAGCAGTTACCCGATGGGAGGGTCCTACGAGCAGTACTTC. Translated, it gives CASSYPMGGSYEQYF.

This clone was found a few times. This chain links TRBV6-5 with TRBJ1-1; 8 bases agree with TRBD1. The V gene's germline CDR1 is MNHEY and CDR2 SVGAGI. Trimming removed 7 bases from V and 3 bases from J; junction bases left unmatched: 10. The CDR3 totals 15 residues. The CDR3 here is CASTPQGQADTEAFF. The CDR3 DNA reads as TGTGCCAGCACCCCCCAGGGACAGGCGGACACTGAAGCTTTCTTT.

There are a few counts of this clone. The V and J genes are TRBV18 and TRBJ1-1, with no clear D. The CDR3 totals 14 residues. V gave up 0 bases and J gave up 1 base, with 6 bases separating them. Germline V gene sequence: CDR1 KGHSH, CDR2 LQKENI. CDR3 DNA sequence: TGTGCCAGCTCACCACCGTCTAAGAACACTGAAGCTTTCTTT. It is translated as CASSPPSKNTEAFF.

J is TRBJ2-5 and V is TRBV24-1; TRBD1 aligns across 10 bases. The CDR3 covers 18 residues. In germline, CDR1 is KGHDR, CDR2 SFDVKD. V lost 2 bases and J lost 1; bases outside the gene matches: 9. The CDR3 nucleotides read TGTGCCACCAGTGATTCGACAGGGGGCCCCATTTCCCAAGAGACCCAGTACTTC. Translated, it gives CATSDSTGGPISQETQYF.

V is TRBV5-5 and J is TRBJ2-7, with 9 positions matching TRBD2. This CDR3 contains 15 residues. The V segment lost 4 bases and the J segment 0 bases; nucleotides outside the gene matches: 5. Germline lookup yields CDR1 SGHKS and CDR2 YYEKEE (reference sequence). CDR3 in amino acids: CASSVTSGSSYEQYF. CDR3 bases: TGTGCCAGCAGCGTGACTAGCGGAAGCTCCTACGAGCAGTACTTC.

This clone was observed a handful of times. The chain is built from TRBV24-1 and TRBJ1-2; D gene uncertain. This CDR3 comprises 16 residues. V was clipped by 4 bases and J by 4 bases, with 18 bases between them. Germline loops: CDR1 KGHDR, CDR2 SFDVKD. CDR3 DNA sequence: TGTGCCACCAGTGACTCCGGGCCGCGGGCTTTCTATGGCTACACCTTC. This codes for CATSDSGPRAFYGYTF.

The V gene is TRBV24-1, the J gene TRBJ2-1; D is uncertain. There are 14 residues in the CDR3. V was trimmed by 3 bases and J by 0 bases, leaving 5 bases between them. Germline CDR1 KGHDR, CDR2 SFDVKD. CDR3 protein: CATSDKSSYNEQFF. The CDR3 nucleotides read TGTGCCACCAGTGATAAGAGCTCCTACAATGAGCAGTTCTTC.

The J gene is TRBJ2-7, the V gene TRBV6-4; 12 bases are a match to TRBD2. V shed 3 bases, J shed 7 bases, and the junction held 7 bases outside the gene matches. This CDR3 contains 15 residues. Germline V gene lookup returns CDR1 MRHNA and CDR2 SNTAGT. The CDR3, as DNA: TGTGCCAGCAGTGAACGACTAGCGGGAGAGGGAGAGCAGTACTTC. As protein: CASSERLAGEGEQYF.

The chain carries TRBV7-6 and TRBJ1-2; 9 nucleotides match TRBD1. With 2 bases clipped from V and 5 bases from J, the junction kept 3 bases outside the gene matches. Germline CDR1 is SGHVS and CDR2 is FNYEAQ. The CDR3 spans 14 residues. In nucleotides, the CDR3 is TGTGCCAGCAGCTTACGGGGACAGGGATATGGCTACACCTTC. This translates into CASSLRGQGYGYTF.

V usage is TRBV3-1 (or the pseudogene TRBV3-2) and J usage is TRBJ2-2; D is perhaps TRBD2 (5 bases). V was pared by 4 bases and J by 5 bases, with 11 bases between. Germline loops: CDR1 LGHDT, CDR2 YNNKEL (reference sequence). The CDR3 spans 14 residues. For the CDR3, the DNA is TGTGCCAGCAGCCCCCACGGGGAAACCGGGGAGCTGTTTTTT. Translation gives CASSPHGETGELFF.

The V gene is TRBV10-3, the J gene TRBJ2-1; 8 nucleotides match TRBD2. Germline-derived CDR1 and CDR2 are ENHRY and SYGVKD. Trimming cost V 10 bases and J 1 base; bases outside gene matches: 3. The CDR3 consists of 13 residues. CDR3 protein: CATAGGSYNEQFF. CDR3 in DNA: TGTGCCACCGCGGGGGGATCCTACAATGAGCAGTTCTTC.

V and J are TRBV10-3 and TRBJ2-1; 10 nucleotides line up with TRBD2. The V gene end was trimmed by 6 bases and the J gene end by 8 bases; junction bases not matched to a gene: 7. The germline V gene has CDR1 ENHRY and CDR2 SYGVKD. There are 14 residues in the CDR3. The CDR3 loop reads CAIRSGRAGDEQFF. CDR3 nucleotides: TGTGCCATCAGAAGCGGGAGGGCCGGCGATGAGCAGTTCTTC.

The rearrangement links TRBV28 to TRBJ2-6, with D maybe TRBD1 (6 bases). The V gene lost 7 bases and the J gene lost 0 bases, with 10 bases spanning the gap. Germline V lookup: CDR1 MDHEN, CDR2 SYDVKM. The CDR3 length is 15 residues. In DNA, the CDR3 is TGTGCCAGCACAACAGGGCACTCTGGGGCCAACGTCCTGACTTTC. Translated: CASTTGHSGANVLTF.

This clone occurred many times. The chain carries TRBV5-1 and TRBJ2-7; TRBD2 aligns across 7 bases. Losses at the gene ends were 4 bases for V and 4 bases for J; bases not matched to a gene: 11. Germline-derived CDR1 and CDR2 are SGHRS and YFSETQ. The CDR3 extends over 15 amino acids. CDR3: CASSPLGGAGYEQYF. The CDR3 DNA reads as TGCGCCAGCAGCCCGCTGGGAGGGGCAGGGTACGAGCAGTACTTC.

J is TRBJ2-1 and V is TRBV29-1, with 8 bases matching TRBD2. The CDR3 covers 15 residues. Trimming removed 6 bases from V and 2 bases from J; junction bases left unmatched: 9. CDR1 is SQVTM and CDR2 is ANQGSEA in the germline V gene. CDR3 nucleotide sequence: TGCAGCGTCACGTCCAGCGGGAGTCCCTACAATGAGCAGTTCTTC. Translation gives CSVTSSGSPYNEQFF.